What follows describes a single TCR beta chain. These data are taken from a study of blood T cell repertoires in COVID-19. The wider study: PBMCs, B-cell-depleted T cells, or T cells provided the cDNA or gDNA that made up the material.

This CDR3 is built from 16 residues. V was cut by 3 bases and J by 0 bases, with 12 bases left in between. Germline V gene sequence: CDR1 MGHDK, CDR2 SYGVNS. As handled by the study authors: Estimation of nucleated cell counts was performed using reference gene primer amplification. Libraries were prepared by immunoSEQ multiplex PCR; TCRdb keeps only in-frame clonotypes and omits some of them. Clonal size and the V and J genes are those of that table, whereas D and trimming came from the DNA. The data hold 180,000 or so clones, with 80% to 90% observed a single time. In Seattle, patients joined the study during active infection and were tracked longitudinally.

Sequenced material: peripheral blood. The chain carries TRBV25-1 and TRBJ2-1, with D uncertain. This TCR derives from an elderly woman with COVID-19, enrolled during active disease. Here the CDR3 reads CASSDTGGASYNEQFF. CDR3 in DNA: TGTGCCAGCAGTGACACCGGCGGAGCCTCCTACAATGAGCAGTTCTTC.